Listed here are 6 T cell receptor beta chains from one sample, sequenced in a study of T cells in localized non-small cell lung cancer. The method was immunoSEQ multiplex PCR; TCRdb's version includes in-frame clones alone and lacks a portion of them. The sample has roughly 30,000 clones; approximately 89% are singletons. The sequencing here drew on peripheral blood, taken before any cancer treatment. Every receptor here comes from a female donor aged 60 or older with stage I lung adenocarcinoma.

V gene TRBV12-5 combines with J gene TRBJ1-1; weak D call: TRBD1 (5 bases). The CDR3 totals 13 residues. V was clipped by 2 bases and J by 3 bases, with 7 bases between them. CDR1 LGHNT and CDR2 FRNRAP come from the germline V gene. The CDR3, as DNA: TGTGCTAGTGGTTTGAGAGGGGACACTGAAGCTTTCTTT. Amino acid sequence: CASGLRGDTEAFF.

The gene calls are TRBV28 and TRBJ1-2; 8 positions match TRBD1. Germline V gene data show CDR1 as MDHEN and CDR2 as SYDVKM. With 8 bases clipped from V and 1 base from J, the junction kept 3 bases outside the gene matches. This CDR3 comprises 13 residues. CDR3 in DNA: TGTGCCAGCGGGACAGGCGGTAACTATGGCTACACCTTC. Translating gives CASGTGGNYGYTF.

The chain uses TRBV7-2 and TRBJ2-2; a weak D match, TRBD2 (5 bases). There are 15 residues in the CDR3. Germline CDR1 reads SGHTA; CDR2 reads FQGNSA. V was trimmed by 7 bases and J by 9 bases, leaving 21 bases between them. The CDR3: CASTNTVGVERELFF. The CDR3 bases are TGTGCCAGCACAAATACAGTCGGGGTCGAACGGGAGCTGTTTTTT.

J is TRBJ1-1 and V is TRBV11-3; 10 bases are shared with TRBD1. The germline gives CDR1 SGHNT, CDR2 YENEEA. V was clipped by 5 bases and J by 5 bases; unmatched bases: 8. CDR3 size: 15 residues. In DNA, the CDR3 is TGTGCCAGCAGCCAGGGGGGGACAGGGGCTACTGAAGCTTTCTTT. It yields the protein CASSQGGTGATEAFF.

The chain combines TRBV10-1 with TRBJ2-7; D not resolved. The CDR3 sequence is 11 residues long. Per the germline V gene, CDR1 is WNHNN and CDR2 is SYGVQD (reference sequence). Trimming removed 6 bases from V and 4 bases from J, with 7 bases in between. The CDR3 here is CASSYAYEQYF. The CDR3 DNA is TGCGCCAGCAGCTATGCGTACGAGCAGTACTTC.

This rearrangement joins TRBV7-9 to TRBJ2-2; TRBD2 aligns across 10 bases. This CDR3 region has 16 residues. V shed 4 bases, J shed 6 bases, and the junction held 8 bases outside the gene matches. The germline V gene encodes CDR1 SEHNR and CDR2 FQNEAQ (reference sequence). DNA for the CDR3: TGTGCCAGCAGCTACGGGACTAGCGTCCAATCCGGGGAGCTGTTTTTT. This translates into CASSYGTSVQSGELFF.